The TCR beta chain described here comes from a study of OX40 agonist ivuxolimab in advanced cancers. Background on the study: A partial response was reached by three patients: one with hepatocellular carcinoma and two with cutaneous melanoma.

Germline loops: CDR1 LNHDA, CDR2 SQIVND (reference sequence). The junction had 6 bases not matched to a gene; V was cut back by 6 bases and J by 8 bases. The CDR3 is made up of 15 amino acids. Produced via immunoSEQ multiplex PCR; TCRdb's table is partial and in-frame only. The repertoire includes about 53,000 clones, approximately 75% of them detected once, and 2% to 3% sits in the top ten. The clonotype comes from an adult with an advanced solid tumor such as melanoma, head and neck, liver or kidney cancer. The chain couples TRBV19 to TRBJ2-1; TRBD2 aligns across 14 bases. Sequencing used CD4+ or CD8+ T cells sorted from blood, obtained in a trial of the OX40 agonist ivuxolimab. The CDR3 loop reads CASSIGTSGSDEQFF. CDR3 DNA: TGTGCCAGTAGCATCGGGACTAGCGGGAGCGATGAGCAGTTCTTC.